This T cell receptor beta chain originates from a study of CD8+ T cells in alopecia areata. For the study at large: Tofacitinib continued for 6 to 18 months and was then withheld for 6 months. Study findings and constraints: For lesional scalp, especially alopecia totalis/universalis, clonality was higher than in normal scalp. Normal skin contains resident alphabeta T cells, and these are also sequenced in scalp samples.

As the sequencing template, cDNA was produced by extracting RNA and reverse transcribing it. Sequencing was performed with immunoSEQ multiplex PCR; in TCRdb, only in-frame clones are kept and a portion is missing. The top ten clones hold 3.1% of a sample with 100,000 to 150,000 clones, roughly two fifths of them seen once. The V gene end was trimmed by 4 bases and the J gene end by 2 bases; junction bases not matched to a gene: 7. This CDR3 is built from 15 residues. Germline lookup yields CDR1 SQVTM and CDR2 ANQGSEA. There are a few counts of this clone. The antigen remains unidentified. Collection of lesional scalp punch biopsies and peripheral blood was performed in alopecia areata patients.

Sequenced input: CD4+ T cells sorted from blood. This chain links TRBV29-1 with TRBJ2-5, with TRBD2 identical over 10 bases. The TCR was taken from a human donor with alopecia areata. This CDR3 reads CSVAWTSGVQETQYF. In DNA, the CDR3 is TGCAGCGTTGCTTGGACTAGCGGTGTGCAAGAGACCCAGTACTTC.